The clone carrying this T cell receptor (beta chain) has a handful of counts. Germline CDR1 DFQATT, CDR2 SNEGSKA (reference sequence). The CDR3 covers 15 residues. Germline trimming cut 3 bases from V and 10 bases from J; bases unmatched to any gene: 12. A J-beta primer mix and a sample-barcoded 5' primer were used in a second PCR of about 7 to 12 cycles. TCRdb reanalysed the 5' RACE reads using MiXCR and keeps one entry per CDR3 protein. This table has over 700,000 distinct CDR3 sequences, 50% to 65% appearing once. The entry originates in a study of blood T cells in healthy people across ages. Sequencing was carried out using blood. V and J are TRBV20-1 and TRBJ1-6; TRBD1 matches 7 bases. The sequence was obtained from an elderly man in good health. CDR3 region: CSARDDRAPESPLHF. The CDR3 coding sequence is TGCAGTGCTAGGGATGACAGGGCGCCGGAATCACCCCTCCACTTT.